These T cell receptor beta chains were read from a single sample in a study of T cell responses to AZD1222 COVID-19 vaccine. Generated by immunoSEQ multiplex PCR, the TCRdb table keeps only in-frame clones and is missing some. The sample has approximately 180,000 clones, approximately 90% seen once; the top ten hold roughly 26%. The starting material was peripheral blood, obtained 28 days after the second AZD1222 dose. The receptors stem from an adult who received the AZD1222 COVID-19 vaccine. Each CDR3 is given with its conserved first and last residue.

cdr3_length: 15
v_call: TRBV4-3
j_call: TRBJ2-2
cdr3_aa: CASSQFGAGFGELFF

cdr3_length: 13
v_call: TRBV28
j_call: TRBJ1-4
cdr3_aa: CGVGGGANEKLFF

cdr3_length: 15
v_call: TRBV7-9
j_call: TRBJ1-4
cdr3_aa: CASSLGDREDEKLFF

cdr3_length: 14
v_call: TRBV29-1
j_call: TRBJ2-5
cdr3_aa: CSITGQSRGETQYF

cdr3_length: 10
v_call: TRBV28
j_call: TRBJ2-7
cdr3_aa: CASGAARQYF

cdr3_length: 17
v_call: TRBV6-2/TRBV6-3
j_call: TRBJ2-3
cdr3_aa: CASSYSTSGLSTDTQYF

cdr3_length: 17
v_call: TRBV6-1
j_call: TRBJ2-7
cdr3_aa: CASSEGTASGAILRRYF

cdr3_length: 17
v_call: TRBV3-1/TRBV3-2
j_call: TRBJ1-2
cdr3_aa: CASSQDRSGGQNYGYTF

cdr3_length: 15
v_call: TRBV9
j_call: TRBJ2-1
cdr3_aa: CASSVDGVRYNEQFF

cdr3_length: 16
v_call: TRBV7-2
j_call: TRBJ2-1
cdr3_aa: CASSLDAGSAYNEQFF

cdr3_length: 13
v_call: TRBV11-2
j_call: TRBJ2-5
cdr3_aa: CASSGQSQETQYF

cdr3_length: 14
v_call: TRBV29-1
j_call: TRBJ1-4
cdr3_aa: CSVVTASTNEKLFF

cdr3_length: 14
v_call: TRBV27
j_call: TRBJ2-5
cdr3_aa: CASSLDVGSETQYF

cdr3_length: 16
v_call: TRBV5-4
j_call: TRBJ2-2
cdr3_aa: CASSRDRGGNTGELFF

cdr3_length: 14
v_call: TRBV4-3
j_call: TRBJ1-6
cdr3_aa: CASSQELSNSPLHF

cdr3_length: 11
v_call: TRBV7-3
j_call: TRBJ2-3
cdr3_aa: CASKKGDTQYF

cdr3_length: 16
v_call: TRBV9
j_call: TRBJ2-5
cdr3_aa: CASSADRGRLGETQYF

cdr3_length: 12
v_call: TRBV28
j_call: TRBJ2-7
cdr3_aa: CASSLTSYEQYF

cdr3_length: 14
v_call: TRBV6-5
j_call: TRBJ2-3
cdr3_aa: CASSYSDSTDTQYF

cdr3_length: 14
v_call: TRBV6-2/TRBV6-3
j_call: TRBJ2-3
cdr3_aa: CASSYSTSKDTQYF

cdr3_length: 13
v_call: TRBV5-6
j_call: TRBJ2-2
cdr3_aa: CASSLGGAGELFF

cdr3_length: 15
v_call: TRBV6-5
j_call: TRBJ1-2
cdr3_aa: CASSATGGSYYGYTF

cdr3_length: 15
v_call: TRBV27
j_call: TRBJ1-3
cdr3_aa: CASSLYWGTGNTIYF

cdr3_length: 12
v_call: TRBV19
j_call: TRBJ1-5
cdr3_aa: CASHQGNQPQHF

cdr3_length: 14
v_call: TRBV30
j_call: TRBJ2-1
cdr3_aa: CAWSVSSEGNEQFF

cdr3_length: 14
v_call: TRBV7-9
j_call: TRBJ2-5
cdr3_aa: CASSQPGHQETQYF

cdr3_length: 14
v_call: TRBV28
j_call: TRBJ1-1
cdr3_aa: CASSYRDENTEAFF

cdr3_length: 14
v_call: TRBV24-1
j_call: TRBJ1-5
cdr3_aa: CATSDQLGNQPQHF

cdr3_length: 15
v_call: TRBV4-1
j_call: TRBJ2-3
cdr3_aa: CASSQDSRGLDTQYF

cdr3_length: 14
v_call: TRBV2
j_call: TRBJ2-2
cdr3_aa: CASMVTGDTGELFF

cdr3_length: 12
v_call: TRBV28
j_call: TRBJ1-1
cdr3_aa: CASTLSNTEAFF

cdr3_length: 15
v_call: TRBV7-2
j_call: TRBJ2-5
cdr3_aa: CASSFWTGGAETQYF

cdr3_length: 13
v_call: TRBV5-6
j_call: TRBJ2-7
cdr3_aa: CASSLAGSYEQYF